These 17 T cell receptor beta chains were all obtained from the same sample, sequenced in a study of OX40 agonist ivuxolimab in advanced cancers. Clones were read by immunoSEQ multiplex PCR, and TCRdb kept only the in-frame ones, dropping some. The table has some 66,000 clones, approximately 80% seen once. The material sequenced was CD4+ or CD8+ T cells sorted from blood, taken in a trial of the OX40 agonist ivuxolimab. The receptors stem from an adult with an advanced solid tumor such as melanoma, head and neck, liver or kidney cancer.

The genes are TRBV27 and TRBJ2-7; 8 bases line up with TRBD2. Losses at the gene ends were 1 base for V and 1 base for J; bases not matched to a gene: 3. There are 15 residues in the CDR3. Germline V gives CDR1 MNHEY, CDR2 SMNVEV (reference sequence). The chain's CDR3 is CASSLLLAGSYEQYF. In DNA form, the CDR3 reads TGTGCCAGCAGTTTATTATTAGCGGGGTCCTACGAGCAGTACTTC.

The chain employs TRBV11-2 and TRBJ1-1, with D possibly matching TRBD1 (6 bases). The CDR3 is made up of 14 amino acids. In germline, CDR1 is SGHAT, CDR2 FQNNGV. The V end was cut by 2 bases, the J end by 4 bases, with 11 bases between. Here the CDR3 reads CASSLSQGSTEAFF. DNA of the CDR3: TGTGCCAGCAGCTTATCGCAGGGGTCCACTGAAGCTTTCTTT.

The chain is built from TRBV25-1 and TRBJ1-2, with D possibly matching TRBD1 (6 bases). V shed 5 bases and J shed 5 bases, with 21 bases lying between them. Germline CDR1 MGHDK, CDR2 SYGVNS. CDR3 length equals 16 residues. Here the CDR3 DNA reads TGTGCCAGCAGTCCACTGGGAGGGGGTTCGGGGTATGGCTACACCTTC. The encoded protein is CASSPLGGGSGYGYTF.

This clone has just one count. The gene calls are TRBV7-9 and TRBJ2-3; D is unresolved. The ends were cut back, 1 base at V and 3 bases at J, with 5 bases in the middle. The CDR3 is 13 residues long. Germline V gene data show CDR1 as SEHNR and CDR2 as FQNEAQ (reference sequence). The CDR3 region has the DNA TGTGCCAGCAGCTTAGAGTTGACAGATACGCAGTATTTT. This encodes CASSLELTDTQYF.

The rearrangement uses TRBV20-1 and TRBJ2-1; possible D gene TRBD2, 5 bases. Per germline, CDR1 DFQATT and CDR2 SNEGSKA (reference sequence). The CDR3 sequence is 10 residues long. V was pared by 3 bases and J by 9 bases, with 6 bases between. The DNA for the CDR3 is TGCAGTGCTAGTAGCGCTGAGCAGTTCTTC. Its protein product is CSASSAEQFF.

This chain uses TRBV13 with TRBJ2-5; TRBD2 matches at 11 bases. This CDR3 contains 16 residues. Per the germline V gene, CDR1 is PRHDT and CDR2 is FYEKMQ (reference sequence). Trimming removed 0 bases from V and 5 bases from J; junction bases left unmatched: 5. The CDR3, as DNA: TGTGCCAGCAGCTTAGGGACTAGCGGGACGGAGGAGACCCAGTACTTC. Translated: CASSLGTSGTEETQYF.

The V and J genes are TRBV7-2 and TRBJ2-2; D is undetermined. Germline CDR1 and CDR2: SGHTA and FQGNSA. The CDR3 has 15 residues. Trimming cost V 1 base and J 0 bases, with 6 bases left between them. Here the CDR3 DNA reads TGTGCCAGCAGCTTAGGCTTAGCGAACACCGGGGAGCTGTTTTTT. The encoded protein is CASSLGLANTGELFF. The entire variable domain, with the rest obtained from reference TRBV7-2 and TRBJ2-2, is as follows: GAGVSQSPSNKVTEKGKDVELRCDPISGHTALYWYRQSLGQGLEFLIYFQGNSAPDKSGLPSDRFSAERTGGSVSTLTIQRTQQEDSAVYLCASSLGLANTGELFFGEGSRLTVL.

V usage is TRBV7-9 and J usage is TRBJ2-3; 9 positions match TRBD2. Germline V gives CDR1 SEHNR, CDR2 FQNEAQ (reference sequence). V lost 0 bases and J lost 5; bases outside the gene matches: 9. The CDR3 has 17 residues. CDR3 nucleotides: TGTGCCAGCAGCTTAGCACTAGCGGGTAAAAAGAGAGATACGCAGTATTTT. This encodes CASSLALAGKKRDTQYF.

The chain combines TRBV7-9 with TRBJ2-7, with 9 bases identical to TRBD1. In germline, CDR1 is SEHNR, CDR2 FQNEAQ (reference sequence). CDR3 length equals 16 residues. J gave up 2 bases and V 4 bases, and 9 bases lay outside the gene matches. DNA of the CDR3: TGTGCCAGCAGCTCGCTCTCGGGACAGGGAACCTACGAGCAGTACTTC. This encodes CASSSLSGQGTYEQYF. Looking up the rest from reference TRBV7-9 and TRBJ2-7 gives the full variable domain: DTGVSQNPRHKITKRGQNVTFRCDPISEHNRLYWYRQTLGQGPEFLTYFQNEAQLEKSRLLSDRFSAERPKGSFSTLEIQRTEQGDSAMYLCASSSLSGQGTYEQYFGPGTRLTVT.

This chain uses TRBV19 with TRBJ1-1, with no clear D. V was cut by 4 bases and J by 0 bases, with 9 bases left in between. There are 14 residues in the CDR3. Germline CDR1 LNHDA, CDR2 SQIVND (reference sequence). CDR3 sequence reads: CASSNPGLNTEAFF. In nucleotides, the CDR3 is TGTGCCAGTAGTAATCCGGGCCTGAACACTGAAGCTTTCTTT.

In this sample, this clone turned up a few times. This chain connects TRBV9 to TRBJ1-1; TRBD1 matches 9 bases. The germline V gene has CDR1 SGDLS and CDR2 YYNGEE. The CDR3 loop spans 12 amino acids. Trimming at V came to 4 bases and at J to 8 bases, leaving 3 bases not matched to a gene. CDR3 in DNA: TGTGCCAGCAGCACCACAGGGGGCGAAGCTTTCTTT. Residues: CASSTTGGEAFF. Full variable domain (outside the CDR3, taken from reference TRBV9 and TRBJ1-1): DSGVTQTPKHLITATGQRVTLRCSPRSGDLSVYWYQQSLDQGLQFLIQYYNGEERAKGNILERFSAQQFPDLHSELNLSSLELGDSALYFCASSTTGGEAFFGQGTRLTVV.

Concerning this clone: Other DNA sequences in the sample encode the same CDR3. The chain is built from TRBV7-9 and TRBJ1-1; D is unresolved. Deletions cut 1 base from V and 2 bases from J, with 5 bases between. Germline CDR1 reads SEHNR; CDR2 reads FQNEAQ (reference sequence). CDR3 length: 13 amino acids. The CDR3 DNA is TGTGCCAGCAGCTTAGAGGGCAACACTGAAGCTTTCTTT. It encodes CASSLEGNTEAFF.

The V gene is TRBV28, the J gene TRBJ2-1, with 9 bases aligning to TRBD2. Germline V gives CDR1 MDHEN, CDR2 SYDVKM. The CDR3 extends over 15 amino acids. V shed 8 bases and J 4 bases; nucleotides not matched to a gene: 9. The DNA of the CDR3 is TGTGCCAGCTACCCCCGCGGGGGGGCTTACAATGAGCAGTTCTTC. Amino acid sequence: CASYPRGGAYNEQFF.

The gene calls are TRBV28 and TRBJ2-1; 13 nucleotides align to TRBD2. The junction had 5 bases not matched to a gene; V was cut back by 1 base and J by 2 bases. Germline V gene data show CDR1 as MDHEN and CDR2 as SYDVKM. This CDR3 contains 18 residues. CDR3 sequence reads: CASSLFGLAGATYNEQFF. In DNA, the CDR3 is TGTGCCAGCAGTTTATTCGGACTAGCGGGAGCCACCTACAATGAGCAGTTCTTC.

This chain joins TRBV12-5 and TRBJ2-7, with TRBD1 matching 12 bases. CDR1 and CDR2 from the germline V gene are LGHNT and FRNRAP. Trimming took 6 bases from V and 5 from J; bases not matched to a gene: 5. The CDR3 is 14 residues long. The CDR3 nucleotides are TGTGCTAGTGGCCCGGGACAGGGGGCGCACGAGCAGTACTTC. It specifies CASGPGQGAHEQYF. Based on the CDR3 plus reference TRBV12-5 and TRBJ2-7, the full variable domain is DARVTQTPRHKVTEMGQEVTMRCQPILGHNTVFWYRQTMMQGLELLAYFRNRAPLDDSGMPKDRFSAEMPDATLATLKIQPSEPRDSAVYFCASGPGQGAHEQYFGPGTRLTVT.

This chain uses TRBV19 with TRBJ1-3, with a possible D match to TRBD1 (6 bases). The CDR3 runs to 17 residues. Per the germline V gene, CDR1 is LNHDA and CDR2 is SQIVND (reference sequence). V was shortened by 7 bases and J by 0 bases, with 19 bases between the two germline ends. The CDR3 sequence: CASITGGPSSSGNTIYF. In DNA, the CDR3 is TGTGCCAGTATAACTGGGGGGCCCTCGAGCTCTGGAAACACCATATATTTT.

This clone was picked up one time. J is TRBJ2-6 and V is TRBV28; no firm D call. The germline gives CDR1 MDHEN, CDR2 SYDVKM. The CDR3 is 13 amino acids. Trimming took 6 bases from V and 1 from J, leaving 4 bases between them. The CDR3 loop reads CASRTSGANVLTF. The CDR3, as DNA: TGTGCCAGCAGAACGTCTGGGGCCAACGTCCTGACTTTC.